This T cell receptor beta chain was recovered during a study of T cell repertoires in cytomegalovirus infection. TCRdb fed the reads into MiXCR, producing one record per CDR3 protein. The table includes roughly 570,000 distinct CDR3 sequences, roughly 42% detected once. This clonotype came up once. The antigen is undetermined. Study observations and caveats: Summed public TCR beta family frequency identified CMV carriers bearing the relevant HLA.

The V gene's germline CDR1 is MNHEY and CDR2 SVGAGI. V lost 2 bases and J lost 5; bases outside the gene matches: 7. This CDR3 spans 15 amino acids. This sequence originates from a human donor in good health (CMV status not recorded). Some clones in this sample may be carry-over from other donors' samples. The rearrangement joins TRBV6-5 to TRBJ2-5, with TRBD1 matching over 8 bases. This sample comprised cultured PBMCs, obtained from culture after CMV antigen stimulation. CDR3: CASSYTDRVRETQYF. The CDR3, as DNA: TGTGCCAGCAGTTACACGGACAGGGTGCGGGAGACCCAGTACTTC.